This T cell receptor beta chain emerged from a study of T-cell memory formation after mild COVID-19. Overall study context: TCR clusters mostly belonged to single donors.

This clonotype occurred a few times. Its cognate antigen is unknown. Germline CDR1 and CDR2: MNHEY and SVGAGI. The CDR3 is 15 amino acids. V lost 5 bases and J lost 7; bases outside the gene matches: 6. Study results and caveats: Cross-reactive memory apparently joined, as some responding clones appeared in pre-infection memory.

Constant-segment primers were used for 5'RACE, and the resulting TCR alpha and TCR beta cDNA libraries carried sample barcodes and UMIs. TCRdb called the 5' RACE reads again in MiXCR, with one record for every CDR3 protein. The repertoire holds about 270,000 distinct CDR3 sequences, roughly 15% seen once, with less than 30% in the top ten. This sequence joins TRBV6-5 and TRBJ2-1; TRBD1 aligns across 12 bases. The clonotype was recovered from a man aged 18 to 30 who had mild COVID-19 (a few samples of this study predate the infection). Cell type and time point are not known. The material sequenced was PBMCs or a T cell subset sorted from them (not recorded which). The chain's CDR3 is CASSRDRGLWNEQFF. CDR3 bases: TGTGCCAGCAGTCGGGACAGGGGGCTTTGGAATGAGCAGTTCTTC.